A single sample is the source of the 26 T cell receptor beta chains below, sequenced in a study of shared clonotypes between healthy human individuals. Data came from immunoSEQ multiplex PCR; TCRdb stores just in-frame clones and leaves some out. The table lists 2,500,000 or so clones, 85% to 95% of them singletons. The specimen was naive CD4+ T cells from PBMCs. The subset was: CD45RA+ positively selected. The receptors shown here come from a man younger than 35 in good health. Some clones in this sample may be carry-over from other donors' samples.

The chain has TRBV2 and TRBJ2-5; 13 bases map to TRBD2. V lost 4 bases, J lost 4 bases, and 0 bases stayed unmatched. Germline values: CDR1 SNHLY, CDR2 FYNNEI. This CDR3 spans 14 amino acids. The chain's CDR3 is CASSGTSGRETQYF. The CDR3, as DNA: TGTGCCAGCAGTGGGACTAGCGGGAGAGAGACCCAGTACTTC.

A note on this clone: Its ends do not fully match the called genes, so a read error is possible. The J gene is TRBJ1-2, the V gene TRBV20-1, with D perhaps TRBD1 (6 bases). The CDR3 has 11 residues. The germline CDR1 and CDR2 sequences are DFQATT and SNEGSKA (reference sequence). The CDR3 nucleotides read TGCAGTGCTGGGCCCGAGGACAGCCTCAACTTC. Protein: CSAGPEDSLNF.

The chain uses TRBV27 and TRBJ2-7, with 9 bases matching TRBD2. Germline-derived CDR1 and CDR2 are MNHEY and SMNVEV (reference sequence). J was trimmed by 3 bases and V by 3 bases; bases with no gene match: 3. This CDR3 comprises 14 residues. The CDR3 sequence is CASSLAGGFYEQYF. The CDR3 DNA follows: TGTGCCAGCAGTTTGGCGGGAGGGTTCTACGAGCAGTACTTC.

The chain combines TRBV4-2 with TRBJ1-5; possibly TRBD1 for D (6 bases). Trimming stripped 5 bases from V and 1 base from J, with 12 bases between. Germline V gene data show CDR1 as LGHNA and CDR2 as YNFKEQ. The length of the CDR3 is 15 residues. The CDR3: CASSLGGTSNQPQHF. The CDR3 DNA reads TGTGCCAGCAGCTTGGGTGGGACAAGCAATCAGCCCCAGCATTTT.

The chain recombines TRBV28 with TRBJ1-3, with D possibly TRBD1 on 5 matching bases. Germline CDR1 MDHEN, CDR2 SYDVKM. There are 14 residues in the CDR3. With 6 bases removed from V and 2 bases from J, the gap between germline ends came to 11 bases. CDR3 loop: CASRGAGTGNTIYF. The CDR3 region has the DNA TGTGCCAGCAGAGGGGCCGGGACTGGAAACACCATATATTTT.

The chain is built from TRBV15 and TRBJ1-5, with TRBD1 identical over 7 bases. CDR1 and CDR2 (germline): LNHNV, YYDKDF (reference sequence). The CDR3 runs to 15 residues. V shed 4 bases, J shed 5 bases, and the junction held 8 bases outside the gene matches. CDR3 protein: CATSTSRQGYQPQHF. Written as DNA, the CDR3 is TGTGCCACCAGCACTAGTCGACAGGGTTATCAGCCCCAGCATTTT.

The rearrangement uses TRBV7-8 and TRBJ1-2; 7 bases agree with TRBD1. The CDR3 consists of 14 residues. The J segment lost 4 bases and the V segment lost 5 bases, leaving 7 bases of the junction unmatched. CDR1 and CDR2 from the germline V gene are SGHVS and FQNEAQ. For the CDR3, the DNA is TGTGCCAGCAGCCACCGGACAGGCCTCTATGGCTACACCTTC. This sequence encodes CASSHRTGLYGYTF.

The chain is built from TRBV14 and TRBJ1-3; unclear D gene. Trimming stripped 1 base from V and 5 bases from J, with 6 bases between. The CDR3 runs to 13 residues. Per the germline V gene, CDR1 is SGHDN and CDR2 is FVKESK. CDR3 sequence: CASSQVDRNTIYF. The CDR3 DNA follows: TGTGCCAGCAGCCAAGTAGACAGAAACACCATATATTTT.

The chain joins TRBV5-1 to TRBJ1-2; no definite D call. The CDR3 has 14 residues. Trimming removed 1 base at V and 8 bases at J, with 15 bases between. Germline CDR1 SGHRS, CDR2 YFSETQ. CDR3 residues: CASSLSNGVSGYTF. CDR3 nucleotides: TGCGCCAGCAGCTTGTCAAACGGGGTTTCCGGCTACACCTTC.

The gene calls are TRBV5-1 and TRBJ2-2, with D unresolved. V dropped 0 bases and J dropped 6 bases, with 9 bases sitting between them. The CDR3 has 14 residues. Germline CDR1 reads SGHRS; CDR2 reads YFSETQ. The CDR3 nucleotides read TGCGCCAGCAGCTTGGCCGGTAGGGCCGGGGAGCTGTTTTTT. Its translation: CASSLAGRAGELFF.

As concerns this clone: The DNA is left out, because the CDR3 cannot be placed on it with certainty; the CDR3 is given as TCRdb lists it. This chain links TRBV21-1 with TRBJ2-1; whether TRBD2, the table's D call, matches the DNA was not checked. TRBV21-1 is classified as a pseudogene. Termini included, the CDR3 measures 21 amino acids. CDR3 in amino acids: CAPRSSYNEQFFGNSYNEQFF.

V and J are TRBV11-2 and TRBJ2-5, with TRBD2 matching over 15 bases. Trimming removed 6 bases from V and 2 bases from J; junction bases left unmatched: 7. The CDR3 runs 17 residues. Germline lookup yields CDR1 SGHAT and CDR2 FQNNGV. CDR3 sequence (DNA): TGTGCCAGCAGTGGGACTAGCGGGAGGACTTTTCAAGAGACCCAGTACTTC. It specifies CASSGTSGRTFQETQYF.

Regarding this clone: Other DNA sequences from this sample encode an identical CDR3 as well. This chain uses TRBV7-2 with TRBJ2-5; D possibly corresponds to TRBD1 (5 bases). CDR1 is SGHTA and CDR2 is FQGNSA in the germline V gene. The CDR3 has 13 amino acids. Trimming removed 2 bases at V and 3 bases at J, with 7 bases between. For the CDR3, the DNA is TGTGCCAGCAGCTTATCCAGGGAAGAGACCCAGTACTTC. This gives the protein CASSLSREETQYF.

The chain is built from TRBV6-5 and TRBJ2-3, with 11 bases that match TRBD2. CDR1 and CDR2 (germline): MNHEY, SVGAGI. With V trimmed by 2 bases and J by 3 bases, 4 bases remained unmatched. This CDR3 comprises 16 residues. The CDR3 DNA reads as TGTGCCAGCAGTTACGCACTAGCGGGAGAAACAGATACGCAGTATTTT. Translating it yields CASSYALAGETDTQYF.

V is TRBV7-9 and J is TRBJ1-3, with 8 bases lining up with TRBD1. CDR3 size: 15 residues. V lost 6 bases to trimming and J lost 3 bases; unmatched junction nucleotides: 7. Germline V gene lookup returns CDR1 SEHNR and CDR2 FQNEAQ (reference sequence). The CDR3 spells CASRATGGVGNTIYF. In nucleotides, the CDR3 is TGTGCCAGCAGGGCCACAGGGGGAGTTGGAAACACCATATATTTT.

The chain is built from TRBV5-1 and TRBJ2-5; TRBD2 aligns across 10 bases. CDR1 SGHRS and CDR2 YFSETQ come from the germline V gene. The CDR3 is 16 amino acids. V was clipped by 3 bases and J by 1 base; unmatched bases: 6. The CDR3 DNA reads TGCGCCAGCAGCTCCCTAGCGGGAGCGACCCAAGAGACCCAGTACTTC. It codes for CASSSLAGATQETQYF. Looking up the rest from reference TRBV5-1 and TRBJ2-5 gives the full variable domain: KAGVTQTPRYLIKTRGQQVTLSCSPISGHRSVSWYQQTPGQGLQFLFEYFSETQRNKGNFPGRFSGRQFSNSRSEMNVSTLELGDSALYLCASSSLAGATQETQYFGPGTRLLVL.

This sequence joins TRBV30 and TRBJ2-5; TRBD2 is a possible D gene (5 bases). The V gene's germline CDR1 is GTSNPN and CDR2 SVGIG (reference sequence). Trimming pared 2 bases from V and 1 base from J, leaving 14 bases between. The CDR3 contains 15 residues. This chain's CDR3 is CAWSRGSEPQETQYF. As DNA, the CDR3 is TGTGCCTGGAGTCGGGGAAGCGAGCCCCAAGAGACCCAGTACTTC.

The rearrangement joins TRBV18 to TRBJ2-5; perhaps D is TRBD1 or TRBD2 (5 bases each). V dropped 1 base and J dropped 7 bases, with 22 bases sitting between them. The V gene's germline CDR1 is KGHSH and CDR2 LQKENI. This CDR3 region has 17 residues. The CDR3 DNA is TGTGCCAGCTCACCACTAACCGGGGCCACACCGAGCGGGACCCAGTACTTC. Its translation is CASSPLTGATPSGTQYF.

The CDR3: CASSLVGGAGDTQYF. The DNA for the CDR3 is TGTGCCAGCAGCTTAGTGGGGGGGGCCGGAGATACGCAGTATTTT. J is TRBJ2-3 and V is TRBV11-3; TRBD2 is a possible D gene (7 bases). The CDR3 loop spans 15 amino acids. The germline V gene encodes CDR1 SGHNT and CDR2 YENEEA. V lost 1 base and J 5 bases, leaving 13 bases between the germline ends. The full variable domain, its missing parts supplied by reference TRBV11-3 and TRBJ2-3, is EAGVVQSPRYKIIEKKQPVAFWCNPISGHNTLYWYLQNLGQGPELLIRYENEEAVDDSQLPKDRFSAERLKGVDSTLKIQPAELGDSAVYLCASSLVGGAGDTQYFGPGTRLTVL.

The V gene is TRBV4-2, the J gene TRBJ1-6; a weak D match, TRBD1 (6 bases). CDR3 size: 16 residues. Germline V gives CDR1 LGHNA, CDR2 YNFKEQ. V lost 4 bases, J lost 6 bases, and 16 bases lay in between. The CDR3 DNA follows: TGTGCCAGCAGCCTATTTCCGGGGGCCCCTAATTCACCCCTCCACTTT. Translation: CASSLFPGAPNSPLHF.

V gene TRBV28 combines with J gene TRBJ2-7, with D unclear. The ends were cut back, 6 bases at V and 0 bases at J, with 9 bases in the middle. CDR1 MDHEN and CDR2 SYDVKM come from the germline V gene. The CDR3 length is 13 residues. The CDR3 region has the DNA TGTGCCAGCAGACCCGTGGGCTCCTACGAGCAGTACTTC. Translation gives CASRPVGSYEQYF.

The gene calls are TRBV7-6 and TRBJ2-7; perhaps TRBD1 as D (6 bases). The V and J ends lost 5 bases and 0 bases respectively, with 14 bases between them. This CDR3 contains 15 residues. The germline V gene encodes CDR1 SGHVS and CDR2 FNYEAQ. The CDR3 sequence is CASSRTGIGSYEQYF. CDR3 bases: TGTGCCAGCAGCCGAACAGGGATAGGCTCCTACGAGCAGTACTTC. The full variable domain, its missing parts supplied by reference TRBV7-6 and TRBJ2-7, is GAGVSQSPRYKVTKRGQDVALRCDPISGHVSLYWYRQALGQGPEFLTYFNYEAQQDKSGLPNDRFSAERPEGSISTLTIQRTEQRDSAMYRCASSRTGIGSYEQYFGPGTRLTVT.

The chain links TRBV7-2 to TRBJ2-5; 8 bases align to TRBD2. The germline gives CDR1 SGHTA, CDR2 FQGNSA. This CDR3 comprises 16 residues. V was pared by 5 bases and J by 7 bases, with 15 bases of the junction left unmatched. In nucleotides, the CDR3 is TGTGCCAGCAGCCCTTTTCCCGCCGGGGGGGTAGGGACCCAGTACTTC. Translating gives CASSPFPAGGVGTQYF.

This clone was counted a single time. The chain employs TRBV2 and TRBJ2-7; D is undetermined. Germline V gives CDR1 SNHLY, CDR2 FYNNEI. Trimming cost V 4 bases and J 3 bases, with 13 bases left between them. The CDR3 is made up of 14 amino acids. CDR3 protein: CASSVASTRYEQYF. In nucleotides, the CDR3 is TGTGCCAGCAGTGTGGCCTCTACACGCTACGAGCAGTACTTC.

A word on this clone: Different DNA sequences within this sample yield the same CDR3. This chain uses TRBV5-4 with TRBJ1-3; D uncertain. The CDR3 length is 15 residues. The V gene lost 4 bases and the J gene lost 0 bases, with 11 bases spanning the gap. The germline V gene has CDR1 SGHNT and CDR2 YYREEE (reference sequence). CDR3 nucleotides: TGTGCCAGCAGCCCAGGCGGCCCCTCTGGAAACACCATATATTTT. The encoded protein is CASSPGGPSGNTIYF.

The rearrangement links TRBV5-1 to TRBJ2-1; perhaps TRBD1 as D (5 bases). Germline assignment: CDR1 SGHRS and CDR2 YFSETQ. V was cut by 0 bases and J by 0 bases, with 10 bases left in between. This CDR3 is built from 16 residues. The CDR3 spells CASSLVQGHSYNEQFF. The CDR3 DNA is TGCGCCAGCAGCTTGGTTCAGGGCCACTCCTACAATGAGCAGTTCTTC.